This T cell receptor beta chain was observed in a study of blood T cell repertoires in COVID-19. Study context: Samples representing acute and convalescent COVID-19 were sourced from the United States, Italy and Spain.

This clone was picked up a small number of times. In the original analysis: Reference gene primer amplification gave estimated nucleated cell counts. TCRdb's table, derived via immunoSEQ multiplex PCR, lists solely in-frame clones and lacks some. V and J calls plus clone size are reproduced from that table; the DNA served to infer D and trimming. The sample yields around 200,000 clones, 80% to 90% seen once. Sequencing was done on a sample of peripheral blood. This receptor was taken from a man between 65 and 85 years old with active or convalescent COVID-19.

The CDR3 sequence: CASSSGHREQYF. CDR3 bases: TGTGCCAGCAGCTCAGGACATCGCGAGCAGTACTTC. V gene TRBV7-6 combines with J gene TRBJ2-7, with D perhaps TRBD1 (5 bases). Germline V gene data show CDR1 as SGHVS and CDR2 as FNYEAQ. Trimming took off 4 bases at V and 6 bases at J, with 10 bases between the two ends. CDR3 length: 12 residues.